A selection of T cell receptor beta chains follows, all from one sample in a study of blood T cell repertoires in COVID-19. Clones were sequenced by immunoSEQ multiplex PCR, and TCRdb holds only the in-frame ones, with some missing. Seen here are 200,000 to 300,000 clones, 80% to 90% observed once, and the top ten hold 3% to 3.5%. The sequenced material came from PBMCs or T cells enriched from blood (not recorded which). These receptors were collected from a woman aged 40-49 years who had been exposed to COVID-19. CDR3s include the opening cysteine and the closing phenylalanine or tryptophan. A D gene is named only where the DNA matches it firmly. Size is stated for part of the rows, as once, few or many counts, or as a class when the clone is expanded.

d_call | j_call | v_call | clone_size | cdr3_nt | cdr3_aa
TRBD1 | TRBJ1-3 | TRBV5-4 | NA | TGTGCCAGCAGCCCAGGGGGCGTTGATAGAAACACCATATATTTT | CASSPGGVDRNTIYF
TRBD2 | TRBJ2-7 | TRBV19 | few | TGTGCCAGTAGCCGGGGGGGCCAAAACTACGAGCAGTACTTC | CASSRGGQNYEQYF
TRBD1 | TRBJ1-1 | TRBV5-4 | NA | TGTGCCAGCAGCTTGGGGGACAGGGCGAGTTTCTTT | CASSLGDRASFF
TRBD1 | TRBJ2-1 | TRBV6-5 | NA | TGTGCCAGCAGTTACTCCACCGGGACAGGGCAGTTCTTC | CASSYSTGTGQFF
NA | TRBJ1-5 | TRBV5-5 | NA | TGTGCCAGCAGCCTGGGGCACAGCAGAAATCAGCCCCAGCATTTT | CASSLGHSRNQPQHF
NA | TRBJ2-1 | TRBV5-1 | NA | TGCGCCAGCAGCTTGGCAGGGGCCTACAATGAGCAGTTCTTC | CASSLAGAYNEQFF
TRBD1 | TRBJ1-5 | TRBV5-6 | NA | TGTGCCAGCAGCCGGAGGACGACAGGGGAGGCTCAGCCCCAGCATTTT | CASSRRTTGEAQPQHF
NA | TRBJ1-2 | TRBV18 | NA | TGTGCCAGCTCACGCGACACTTCCTCGGGGGGCTACACCTTC | CASSRDTSSGGYTF
NA | TRBJ2-1 | TRBV7-6 | NA | TGTGCCAGCAGCCAAAGACTAGTAGGTAATGAGCAGTTCTTC | CASSQRLVGNEQFF
TRBD2 | TRBJ2-1 | TRBV29-1 | NA | TGCAGCGTTGAGAGCGGGAGGGCCCCCGGCCTGTTCTTC | CSVESGRAPGLFF
TRBD2 | TRBJ2-3 | TRBV29-1 | once | TGCAGCGTTGTAGCGGGGAGCACAGATACGCAGTATTTT | CSVVAGSTDTQYF
TRBD1 | TRBJ1-2 | TRBV6-1 | NA | TGTGCCAGCAGTGAGCAAGAGGGGGCAAACTATGGCTACACCTTC | CASSEQEGANYGYTF
TRBD2 | TRBJ2-2 | TRBV4-3 | NA | TGCGCCAGCAGCCCTACTAGCGGGCCGAACACCGGGGAGCTGTTTTTT | CASSPTSGPNTGELFF
TRBD1 | TRBJ1-1 | TRBV3-1/TRBV3-2 | NA | TGTGCCAGCAGCCAAGATCAGGGGGGCACTGAAGCTTTCTTT | CASSQDQGGTEAFF
TRBD1 | TRBJ2-7 | TRBV4-3 | NA | TGCGCCAGCAGCCAAGACCCCGGGACAGGGCGGGAGCAGTACTTC | CASSQDPGTGREQYF
TRBD1 | TRBJ1-2 | TRBV28 | NA | TGTGCCAGCTCTCGGACAGGGGGCTTGGCTAACTATGGCTACACCTTC | CASSRTGGLANYGYTF
NA | TRBJ1-4 | TRBV28 | once | TGTGCCAGCAGTTTTTATGGTTGGGCCGCAACTAATGAAAAACTGTTTTTT | CASSFYGWAATNEKLFF
NA | TRBJ1-1 | TRBV7-6 | NA | TGTGCCAGCAGGTTAGACAGGTCTACTGAGGCTTTCTTT | CASRLDRSTEAFF
NA | TRBJ1-3 | TRBV7-8 | few | TGTGCCAGCAGCTTAAGAGAGGACACCATATATTTT | CASSLREDTIYF
TRBD1 | TRBJ1-4 | TRBV7-9 | NA | TGTGCCAGCAGTGGACAGGCCAAAAATGAAAAACTGTTTTTT | CASSGQAKNEKLFF
NA | TRBJ2-1 | TRBV11-3 | NA | TGTGCCAGCAGCTCCGGACTTGGGCCCCTTTACAATGAGCAGTTCTTC | CASSSGLGPLYNEQFF
TRBD1 | TRBJ1-2 | TRBV27 | once | TGTGCCAGCAGTTTACAGGGGACAGGAGCTAACTATGGCTACACCTTC | CASSLQGTGANYGYTF
NA | TRBJ2-2 | TRBV11-3 | NA | TGTGCCAGCAGCTTAGATGGGGAGGCGAACACCGGGGAGCTGTTTTTT | CASSLDGEANTGELFF
NA | TRBJ1-3 | TRBV14 | once | TGTGCCAGCAGCCGGCAGATTCTCTCTGGAAACACCATATATTTT | CASSRQILSGNTIYF
TRBD1 | TRBJ1-1 | TRBV24-1 | NA | TGTGCCACCAGTGATAGGGGGTTTTTGTACAGGGGGTTATTTGCTTTCTTT | CATSDRGFLYRGLFAFF
TRBD2 | TRBJ2-3 | TRBV4-3 | NA | TGCGCCAGCAGCCAAGATCCACTAGCGGGTGAAGGTGATACGCAGTATTTT | CASSQDPLAGEGDTQYF
TRBD1 | TRBJ1-2 | TRBV4-3 | NA | TGCGCCAGCAGGGGTGGCAGGGGGGCTCTTGGCTACACCTTC | CASRGGRGALGYTF
TRBD1 | TRBJ1-6 | TRBV6-1 | NA | TGTGCCAGCAGTGCACGACAGGGCTCCTATAATTCACCCCTCCACTTT | CASSARQGSYNSPLHF
TRBD1 | TRBJ1-4 | TRBV4-3 | NA | TGCGCCAGCAGCCAAGGACCCGGGACAGCTGCAACTAATGAAAAACTGTTTTTT | CASSQGPGTAATNEKLFF
TRBD2 | TRBJ2-1 | TRBV13 | once | TGTGCCAGCAGCTTAGGGGGACTAGGAAATGAGCAGTTCTTC | CASSLGGLGNEQFF
NA | TRBJ1-2 | TRBV4-1 | NA | TGCGCCAGCAGCCACCACGACGAGCGGACAGTTCCCTATGGCTACACCTTC | CASSHHDERTVPYGYTF
TRBD1 | TRBJ1-5 | TRBV7-9 | NA | TGTGCCAGCAGCTCTACCGGGACAGGTGAGGATCAGCCCCAGCATTTT | CASSSTGTGEDQPQHF
TRBD1 | TRBJ1-2 | TRBV18 | once | TGTGCCAGCTCACCACAACAGGGGCTCTATGGCTACACCTTC | CASSPQQGLYGYTF
NA | TRBJ1-5 | TRBV7-9 | NA | TGTGCCAGCAGCTCGGACAGCACGAATCAGCCCCAGCATTTT | CASSSDSTNQPQHF
NA | TRBJ2-5 | TRBV18 | NA | TGTGCCAGCCGGACACAGAAAGAGACCCAGTACTTC | CASRTQKETQYF
NA | TRBJ1-2 | TRBV27 | NA | TGTGCCAGCAGTTTAGGGCGGGGTAGGGGCTACACCTTC | CASSLGRGRGYTF
TRBD1 | TRBJ1-2 | TRBV18 | NA | TGTGCCAGCTCGCCCGGACAGGGTGACTATGGCTACACCTTC | CASSPGQGDYGYTF
NA | TRBJ1-2 | TRBV4-1 | NA | TGCGCCAGCAGCCAAAGCCGAAATACTAACTATGGCTACACCTTC | CASSQSRNTNYGYTF
NA | TRBJ2-2 | TRBV28 | NA | TGTGCCAGCAGTTTATCGAGGAACACCGGGGAGCTGTTTTTT | CASSLSRNTGELFF
TRBD2 | TRBJ2-1 | TRBV24-1 | once | TGTGCCACCAGTGATTTTGGCGGGGGGGCCAACAATGAGCAGTTCTTC | CATSDFGGGANNEQFF
NA | TRBJ1-2 | TRBV19 | NA | TGTGCCAGTAGTATAGTGAGTGGCTACACCTTC | CASSIVSGYTF
TRBD1 | TRBJ1-1 | TRBV29-1 | NA | TGCAGCGTGCAGTATGGACAGGGGGCTAGAAGCACTGAAGCTTTCTTT | CSVQYGQGARSTEAFF
NA | TRBJ1-6 | TRBV14 | NA | TGTGCCAGCAGCCCTGGGAGGGGGAAGCCTTCGGGATCACCCCTCCACTTT | CASSPGRGKPSGSPLHF
NA | TRBJ2-1 | TRBV5-4 | NA | TGTGCCAGCAGCTTGCTCGGGAGTACGTACAATGAGCAGTTCTTC | CASSLLGSTYNEQFF
NA | TRBJ1-6 | TRBV30 | NA | TGTGCCTGGAGTGTCCGGGGAGGAACCTATAATTCACCCCTCCACTTT | CAWSVRGGTYNSPLHF
NA | TRBJ1-2 | TRBV9 | NA | TGTGCCAGCCCGTCCAACTATGGCTACACCTTC | CASPSNYGYTF
NA | TRBJ1-5 | TRBV4-2 | NA | TGTGCCAGCAGCCAAGATTACGGGGGTCAGCCCCAGCATTTT | CASSQDYGGQPQHF
TRBD1 | TRBJ1-2 | TRBV28 | NA | TGTGCCAGCATTTCCCCCAGGGGGAAAGGCTACACCTTC | CASISPRGKGYTF
NA | TRBJ1-1 | TRBV7-9 | NA | TGTGCCCAGAACCGGGTAGGGAACACTGAAGCTTTCTTT | CAQNRVGNTEAFF
TRBD1 | TRBJ1-5 | TRBV7-9 | many | TGTGCCAGCAGCATGGGACAGGGGATTCAGCCCCAGCATTTT | CASSMGQGIQPQHF
NA | TRBJ1-2 | TRBV28 | NA | TGTGCCAGCAGTTTCTTAAGACAGTCCTATGGCTACACCTTC | CASSFLRQSYGYTF
NA | TRBJ1-1 | TRBV15 | NA | TGTGCCACCAGCAGGAATAGGGGGATGAACACTGAAGCTTTCTTT | CATSRNRGMNTEAFF